A selection of T cell receptor beta chains follows, all from one sample in a study of response to subunit inactivated influenza vaccine. Using its own MiXCR run on the RT-PCR reads, TCRdb lists one record per CDR3 protein. This table has hundreds of thousands of distinct CDR3 sequences, 12% to 15% appearing once. Source: PBMCs from blood, taken 14 to 15 days before vaccination. These receptors all stem from a man between 50 and 59 years old who received an inactivated influenza vaccine. Both conserved end residues are part of each CDR3. Fields, in order: D gene, clone size, J gene, V gene, CDR3 protein, CDR3 DNA. D genes are given only for firm matches. Some rows have no size entry. The others give once, few or many, or a class for an expanded clone.

TRBD1,few,TRBJ2-7,TRBV28,CASRPGQSLYEQYF,TGTGCCAGCAGACCGGGACAGTCCCTGTACGAGCAGTACTTC
NA,few,TRBJ1-1,TRBV3-1,CASSQNGYTEAFF,TGTGCCAGCAGCCAAAACGGATACACTGAAGCTTTCTTT
NA,NA,TRBJ2-7,TRBV7-9,CASSLGQPHYEQYF,TGTGCCAGCAGCTTAGGCCAGCCTCACTACGAGCAGTACTTC
NA,many,TRBJ2-2,TRBV5-1,CASSNGNTGELFF,TGCGCCAGCTCTAACGGGAACACCGGGGAGCTGTTTTTT
NA,few,TRBJ2-5,TRBV30,CAWSLGPETQYF,TGTGCCTGGAGTCTTGGGCCCGAGACCCAGTACTTC
NA,few,TRBJ2-3,TRBV18,CASSPVGTTDTQYF,TGTGCCAGCTCACCCGTCGGGACGACAGATACGCAGTATTTT
TRBD2,NA,TRBJ2-1,TRBV6-2/TRBV6-3,CASSYWVAGNYNEQFF,TGTGCCAGCAGTTACTGGGTAGCGGGGAATTACAATGAGCAGTTCTTC
TRBD2,few,TRBJ2-1,TRBV7-2,CASSTSGGMHNEQFF,TGTGCCAGCAGCACTAGCGGAGGGATGCACAATGAGCAGTTCTTC
NA,few,TRBJ2-3,TRBV29-1,CSFLGTDTQYF,TGCAGCTTCCTAGGTACAGATACGCAGTATTTT
NA,NA,TRBJ2-4,TRBV5-5,CASSFGLWAQGGNIQYF,TGTGCCAGCAGCTTCGGGTTGTGGGCCCAAGGAGGAAACATTCAGTACTTC
NA,few,TRBJ2-3,TRBV24-1,CATSDFVGSAQYF,TGTGCCACCAGTGATTTCGTCGGCTCCGCGCAGTATTTT
NA,few,TRBJ1-3,TRBV12-3/TRBV12-4,CASSPRQGISGNTIYF,TGTGCCAGCAGTCCCCGTCAGGGGATATCTGGAAACACCATATATTTT
TRBD1,many,TRBJ1-2,TRBV7-2,CASSQGQSPNYGYTF,TGTGCCAGCAGCCAGGGACAGAGTCCTAACTATGGCTACACCTTC
TRBD2,once,TRBJ2-7,TRBV7-9,CAIEGGTTEQYF,TGTGCCATCGAGGGAGGGACTACCGAGCAGTACTTC
NA,many,TRBJ1-5,TRBV21-1,CASSKERDRTNQPQHF,TGTGCCAGCAGCAAAGAAAGGGACAGGACTAATCAGCCCCAGCATTTT
NA,NA,TRBJ2-2,TRBV7-9,CASSLLDLTGELFF,TGTGCCAGCAGCTTACTGGACCTGACTGGGGAGCTGTTTTTT
NA,many,TRBJ1-5,TRBV5-1,CASSLDDNQPQHF,TGCGCCAGCAGCTTGGACGACAATCAGCCCCAGCATTTT
TRBD1,NA,TRBJ2-7,TRBV6-2/TRBV6-3,CASSPWDRGREQYF,TGTGCCAGCAGCCCCTGGGACAGGGGGCGTGAGCAGTACTTC
NA,few,TRBJ1-1,TRBV7-8,CASSLGRAFEAFF,TGTGCCAGCAGCTTAGGTAGGGCCTTTGAAGCTTTCTTT
TRBD1,many,TRBJ2-7,TRBV29-1,CSVDGTGFGEQYF,TGCAGCGTCGACGGGACAGGGTTCGGCGAGCAGTACTTC
TRBD1,few,TRBJ1-2,TRBV29-1,CSVENEGQGNYGYTF,TGCAGCGTTGAAAACGAAGGACAGGGGAACTATGGCTACACCTTC
NA,few,TRBJ2-5,TRBV6-2/TRBV6-3,CASSGGQPRAEETQYF,TGTGCCAGCAGTGGCGGACAGCCGAGGGCCGAAGAGACCCAGTACTTC
NA,few,TRBJ2-2,TRBV7-8,CASSLGVHSGELFF,TGTGCCAGCAGCTTAGGAGTTCATTCCGGGGAGCTGTTTTTT
NA,NA,TRBJ2-2,TRBV27,CASSPRAHLLGSGELFF,TGTGCCAGCAGTCCGCGGGCCCACCTACTTGGAAGCGGGGAGCTGTTTTTT
NA,few,TRBJ1-4,TRBV2,CASGNQDFNEKLFF,TGTGCCAGCGGGAACCAAGACTTTAATGAAAAACTGTTTTTT
NA,NA,TRBJ2-5,TRBV10-3,CAISTGTQETQYF,TGTGCCATCAGTACCGGGACCCAAGAGACCCAGTACTTC
NA,NA,TRBJ1-5,TRBV28,CASSGWGSNQPQHF,TGTGCCAGCAGCGGATGGGGGAGCAATCAGCCCCAGCATTTT
TRBD2,few,TRBJ2-1,TRBV2,CASTSGSYNEQFF,TGTGCCAGCACTAGCGGTTCCTACAATGAGCAGTTCTTC
NA,NA,TRBJ2-3,TRBV15,CATSRGPQDTQYF,TGTGCCACCAGCAGAGGCCCTCAGGATACGCAGTATTTT
NA,few,TRBJ2-7,TRBV6-2/TRBV6-3,CASSFDFSYEQYF,TGTGCCAGCAGTTTTGACTTCTCCTACGAGCAGTACTTC
NA,NA,TRBJ2-2,TRBV6-2/TRBV6-3,CASTKPGTPSPGELFF,TGTGCCAGCACTAAACCCGGGACCCCTTCTCCCGGGGAGCTGTTTTTT
TRBD1,NA,TRBJ2-5,TRBV11-2,CASSLDPRGKETQYF,TGTGCCAGCAGCTTAGACCCCAGGGGGAAAGAGACCCAGTACTTC
TRBD2,few,TRBJ2-7,TRBV28,CASSNPGGYEQYF,TGTGCCAGCAGCAACCCGGGGGGCTACGAGCAGTACTTC
NA,few,TRBJ2-7,TRBV20-1,CSASHLTDYYEQYF,TGCAGTGCTTCACACCTGACAGACTACTACGAGCAGTACTTC
NA,few,TRBJ2-5,TRBV5-6,CASSLDGGSETQYF,TGTGCCAGCAGCTTGGATGGGGGGTCGGAGACCCAGTACTTC
NA,NA,TRBJ2-7,TRBV28,CASTTGTYSYEQYF,TGTGCCAGCACCACCGGGACGTACTCCTACGAGCAGTACTTC
TRBD2,NA,TRBJ2-1,TRBV27,CASSPGGRGAYNEQFF,TGTGCCAGCAGTCCGGGGGGGCGGGGGGCGTACAATGAGCAGTTCTTC
NA,NA,TRBJ2-3,TRBV7-2,CASSSKSGDTQYF,TGTGCCAGCAGCTCGAAATCCGGAGATACGCAGTATTTT
NA,NA,TRBJ2-7,TRBV6-2/TRBV6-3,CASSPGHHFSYEQYF,TGTGCCAGCAGCCCCGGACACCACTTCTCATACGAGCAGTACTTC
NA,NA,TRBJ2-1,TRBV7-9,CASSFRPSAYNEQFF,TGTGCCAGCAGCTTTCGGCCTAGCGCCTACAATGAGCAGTTCTTC
TRBD1,many,TRBJ2-7,TRBV7-2,CASSQRGQSYEQYF,TGTGCCAGCAGCCAACGGGGACAGTCCTACGAGCAGTACTTC
NA,few,TRBJ1-6,TRBV20-1,CSATGANNSPLHF,TGCAGTGCTACAGGGGCGAATAATTCACCCCTCCACTTT
NA,few,TRBJ2-3,TRBV10-3,CAITRASTDTQYF,TGTGCCATCACAAGGGCTAGCACAGATACGCAGTATTTT
TRBD1,many,TRBJ2-1,TRBV5-1,CASSLRQGRNEQFF,TGCGCCAGCAGCCTACGACAGGGTCGGAATGAGCAGTTCTTC
NA,NA,TRBJ2-2,TRBV14,CASSQVQANTGELFF,TGTGCCAGCAGCCAAGTCCAGGCTAACACCGGGGAGCTGTTTTTT
NA,NA,TRBJ1-5,TRBV30,CAWSPPAGRDQPQHF,TGTGCCTGGAGTCCCCCTGCGGGGAGGGACCAGCCCCAGCATTTT
TRBD2,many,TRBJ2-4,TRBV12-3/TRBV12-4,CASSLDGTSGDIQYF,TGTGCCAGCAGTTTGGACGGGACTAGCGGAGATATTCAGTACTTC
NA,NA,TRBJ2-7,TRBV20-1,CSASQVSEQYF,TGCAGTGCTAGCCAGGTCTCCGAGCAGTACTTC
TRBD1,NA,TRBJ1-5,TRBV7-4,CASSLRDRVGDQPQHF,TGTGCCAGCAGCCTACGGGACAGGGTGGGGGATCAGCCCCAGCATTTT
NA,few,TRBJ2-5,TRBV12-3/TRBV12-4,CASSEEGARQETQYF,TGTGCCAGCAGTGAGGAGGGGGCGAGGCAAGAGACCCAGTACTTC
NA,NA,TRBJ2-1,TRBV30,CAWGGRQHEQFF,TGTGCCTGGGGGGGACGCCAGCATGAGCAGTTCTTC
NA,NA,TRBJ2-2,TRBV10-3,CAITLGRGTGELFF,TGTGCCATCACTCTGGGAAGGGGGACCGGGGAGCTGTTTTTT
NA,NA,TRBJ2-6,TRBV5-1,CASSSQGGGANVLTF,TGCGCCAGCAGCTCGCAGGGAGGTGGGGCCAACGTCCTGACTTTC
NA,few,TRBJ1-1,TRBV10-3,CAISESSAPVTEAFF,TGTGCCATCAGTGAGTCGAGCGCCCCGGTCACTGAAGCTTTCTTT
NA,many,TRBJ1-1,TRBV4-3,CASSQVWGGDTEAFF,TGCGCCAGCAGCCAAGTGTGGGGCGGGGACACTGAAGCTTTCTTT
NA,few,TRBJ1-4,TRBV7-2,CASSLNRAPNEKLFF,TGTGCCAGCAGCTTGAACAGGGCTCCTAATGAAAAACTGTTTTTT